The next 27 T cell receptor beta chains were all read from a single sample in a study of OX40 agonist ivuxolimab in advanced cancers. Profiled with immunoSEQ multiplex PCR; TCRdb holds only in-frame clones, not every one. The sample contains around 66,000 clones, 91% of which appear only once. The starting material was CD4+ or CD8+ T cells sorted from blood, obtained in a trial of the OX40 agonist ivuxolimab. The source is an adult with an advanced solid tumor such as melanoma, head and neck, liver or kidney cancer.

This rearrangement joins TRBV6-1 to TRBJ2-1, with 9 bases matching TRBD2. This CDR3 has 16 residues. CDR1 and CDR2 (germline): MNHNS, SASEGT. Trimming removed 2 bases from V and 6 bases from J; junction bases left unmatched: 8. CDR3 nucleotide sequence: TGTGCCAGCAGTGAACTAGTAGCGGGGGCCAGCAATGAGCAGTTCTTC. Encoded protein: CASSELVAGASNEQFF.

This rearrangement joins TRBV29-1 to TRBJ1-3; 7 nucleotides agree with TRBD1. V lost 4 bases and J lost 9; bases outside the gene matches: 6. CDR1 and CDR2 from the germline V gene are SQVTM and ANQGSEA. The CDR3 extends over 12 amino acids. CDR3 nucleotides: TGCAGCGTTGTTCAGGGGGGGAGCACCATATATTTT. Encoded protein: CSVVQGGSTIYF.

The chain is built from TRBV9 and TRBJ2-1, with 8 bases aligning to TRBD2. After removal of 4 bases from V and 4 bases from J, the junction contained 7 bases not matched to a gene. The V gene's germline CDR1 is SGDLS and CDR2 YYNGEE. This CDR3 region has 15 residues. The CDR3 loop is CASSPTGGVYNEQFF. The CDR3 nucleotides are TGTGCCAGCAGCCCGACCGGGGGGGTATACAATGAGCAGTTCTTC. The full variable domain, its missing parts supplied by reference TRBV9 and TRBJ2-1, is DSGVTQTPKHLITATGQRVTLRCSPRSGDLSVYWYQQSLDQGLQFLIQYYNGEERAKGNILERFSAQQFPDLHSELNLSSLELGDSALYFCASSPTGGVYNEQFFGPGTRLTVL.

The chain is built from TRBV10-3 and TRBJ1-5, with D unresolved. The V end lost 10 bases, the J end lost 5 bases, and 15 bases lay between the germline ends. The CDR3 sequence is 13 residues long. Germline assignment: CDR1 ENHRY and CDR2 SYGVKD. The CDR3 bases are TGTGCCACTGTCGGGGAGCTACATCAGCCCCAGCATTTT. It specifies CATVGELHQPQHF.

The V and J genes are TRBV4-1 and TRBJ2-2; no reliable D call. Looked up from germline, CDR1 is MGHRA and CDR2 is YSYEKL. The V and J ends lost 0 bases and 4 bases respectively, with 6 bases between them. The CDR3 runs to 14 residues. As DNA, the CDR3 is TGCGCCAGCAGCCAAGAGGTCCGCACCGGGGAGCTGTTTTTT. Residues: CASSQEVRTGELFF.

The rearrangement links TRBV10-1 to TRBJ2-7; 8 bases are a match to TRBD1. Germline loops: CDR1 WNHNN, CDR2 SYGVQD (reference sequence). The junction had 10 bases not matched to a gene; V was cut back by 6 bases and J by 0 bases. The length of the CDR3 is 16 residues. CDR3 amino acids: CASSDYRDRSSYEQYF. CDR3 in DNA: TGCGCCAGCAGCGATTACCGGGACAGGAGCTCCTACGAGCAGTACTTC.

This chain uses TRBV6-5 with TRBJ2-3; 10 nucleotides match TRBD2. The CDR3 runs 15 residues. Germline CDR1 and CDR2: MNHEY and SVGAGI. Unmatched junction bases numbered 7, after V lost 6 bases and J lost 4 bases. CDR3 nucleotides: TGTGCCAGCAGCACCAGCGGGGGGGCGGCAGATACGCAGTATTTT. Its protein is CASSTSGGAADTQYF.

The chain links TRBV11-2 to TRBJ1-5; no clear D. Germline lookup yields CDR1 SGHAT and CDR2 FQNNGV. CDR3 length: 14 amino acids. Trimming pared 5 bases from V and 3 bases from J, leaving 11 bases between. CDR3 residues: CASSPDTSNQPQHF. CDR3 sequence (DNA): TGTGCCAGCAGCCCAGACACTTCCAATCAGCCCCAGCATTTT. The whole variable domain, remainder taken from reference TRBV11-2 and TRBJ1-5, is EAGVAQSPRYKIIEKRQSVAFWCNPISGHATLYWYQQILGQGPKLLIQFQNNGVVDDSQLPKDRFSAERLKGVDSTLKIQPAKLEDSAVYLCASSPDTSNQPQHFGDGTRLSIL.

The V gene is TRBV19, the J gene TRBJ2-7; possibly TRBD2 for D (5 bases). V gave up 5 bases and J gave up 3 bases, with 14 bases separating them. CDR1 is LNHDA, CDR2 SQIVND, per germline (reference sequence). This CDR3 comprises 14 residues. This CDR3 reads CASSLPGSLYEQYF. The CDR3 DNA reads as TGTGCCAGTAGTCTCCCGGGAAGTCTCTACGAGCAGTACTTC.

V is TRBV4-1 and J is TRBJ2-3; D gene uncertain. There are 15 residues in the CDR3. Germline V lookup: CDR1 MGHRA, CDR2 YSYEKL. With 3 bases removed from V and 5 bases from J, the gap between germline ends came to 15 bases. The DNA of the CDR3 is TGCGCCAGCAGCCAGGCTTGGGGTTTGGTAGATACGCAGTATTTT. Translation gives CASSQAWGLVDTQYF.

CDR3 nucleotides: TGTGCCAGCAGCTTGGTTTGGAACACCGGGGAGCTGTTTTTT. Protein: CASSLVWNTGELFF. The V call is TRBV11-2, the J call TRBJ2-2; D remains unclear. This CDR3 has 14 amino acids. Per germline, CDR1 SGHAT and CDR2 FQNNGV. V was trimmed by 3 bases and J by 1 base, leaving 6 bases between them. Full variable domain (missing parts from reference TRBV11-2 and TRBJ2-2): EAGVAQSPRYKIIEKRQSVAFWCNPISGHATLYWYQQILGQGPKLLIQFQNNGVVDDSQLPKDRFSAERLKGVDSTLKIQPAKLEDSAVYLCASSLVWNTGELFFGEGSRLTVL.

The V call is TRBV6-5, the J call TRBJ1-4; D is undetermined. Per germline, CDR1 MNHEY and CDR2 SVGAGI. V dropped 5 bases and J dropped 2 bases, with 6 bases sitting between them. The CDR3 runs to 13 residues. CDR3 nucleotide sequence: TGTGCCAGCAGTCCCGGTACTAATGAAAAACTGTTTTTT. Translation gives CASSPGTNEKLFF.

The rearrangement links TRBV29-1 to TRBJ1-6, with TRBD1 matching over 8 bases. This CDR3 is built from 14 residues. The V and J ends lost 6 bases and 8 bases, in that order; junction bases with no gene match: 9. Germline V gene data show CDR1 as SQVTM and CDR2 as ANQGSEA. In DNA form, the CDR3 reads TGCAGCGTGATATCCCTGACAGGGGATTCACCCCTCCACTTT. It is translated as CSVISLTGDSPLHF.

This chain's CDR3 is CASSLGQGYGYTF. The CDR3 nucleotides read TGTGCCAGCAGCTTAGGGCAGGGATATGGCTACACCTTC. This chain links TRBV7-9 with TRBJ1-2, with D perhaps matching TRBD1 (5 bases). Germline CDR1 is SEHNR and CDR2 is FQNEAQ (reference sequence). The CDR3 totals 13 residues. Trimming shortened V by 1 base and J by 5 bases, and 8 bases separated the two germline ends.

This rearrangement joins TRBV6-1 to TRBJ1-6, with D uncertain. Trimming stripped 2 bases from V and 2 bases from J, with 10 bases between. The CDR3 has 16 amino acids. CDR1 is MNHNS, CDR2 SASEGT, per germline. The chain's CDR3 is CASSEPSWPYNSPLHF. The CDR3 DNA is TGTGCCAGCAGTGAACCTTCCTGGCCCTATAATTCACCCCTCCACTTT.

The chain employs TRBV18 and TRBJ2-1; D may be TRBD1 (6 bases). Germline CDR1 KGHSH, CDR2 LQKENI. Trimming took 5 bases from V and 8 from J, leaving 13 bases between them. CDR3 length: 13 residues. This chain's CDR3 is CASSKVGADEQFF. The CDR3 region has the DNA TGTGCCAGCTCAAAGGTGGGGGCCGATGAGCAGTTCTTC.

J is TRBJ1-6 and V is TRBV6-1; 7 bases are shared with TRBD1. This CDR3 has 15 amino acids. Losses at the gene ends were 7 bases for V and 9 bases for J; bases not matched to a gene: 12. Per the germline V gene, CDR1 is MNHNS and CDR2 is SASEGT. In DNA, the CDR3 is TGTGCCAGCACCCCAGGGAGGGACAGAATTTCACCCCTCCACTTT. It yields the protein CASTPGRDRISPLHF.

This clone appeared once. The CDR3 region has the DNA TGTGCCAGCAGCGCCAGAACCGACGATAAAAAAGGCTACACCTTC. Amino acid sequence: CASSARTDDKKGYTF. The chain links TRBV25-1 to TRBJ1-2, with unresolved D. Germline CDR1 reads MGHDK; CDR2 reads SYGVNS. This CDR3 has 15 amino acids. V was pared by 6 bases and J by 8 bases, with 22 bases between.

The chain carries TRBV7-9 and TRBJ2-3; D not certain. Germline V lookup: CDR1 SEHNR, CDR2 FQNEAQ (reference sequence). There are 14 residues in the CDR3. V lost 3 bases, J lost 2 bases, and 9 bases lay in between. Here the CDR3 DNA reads TGTGCCAGCAGCTTTACGTTGATCACAGATACGCAGTATTTT. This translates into CASSFTLITDTQYF. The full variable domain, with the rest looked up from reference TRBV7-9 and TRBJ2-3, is DTGVSQNPRHKITKRGQNVTFRCDPISEHNRLYWYRQTLGQGPEFLTYFQNEAQLEKSRLLSDRFSAERPKGSFSTLEIQRTEQGDSAMYLCASSFTLITDTQYFGPGTRLTVL.

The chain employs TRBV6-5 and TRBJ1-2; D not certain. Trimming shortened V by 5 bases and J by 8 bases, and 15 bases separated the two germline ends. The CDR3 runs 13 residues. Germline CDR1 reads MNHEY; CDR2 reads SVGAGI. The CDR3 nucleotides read TGTGCCAGCAGTCCTACTAGCCGCTCCGGCTACACCTTC. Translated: CASSPTSRSGYTF.

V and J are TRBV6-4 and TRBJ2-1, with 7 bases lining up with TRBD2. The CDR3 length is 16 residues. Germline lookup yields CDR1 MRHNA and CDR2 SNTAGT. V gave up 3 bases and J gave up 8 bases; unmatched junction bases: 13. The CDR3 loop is CASSEGPSWGGDEQFF. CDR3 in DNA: TGTGCCAGCAGTGAAGGGCCGTCGTGGGGGGGAGATGAGCAGTTCTTC.

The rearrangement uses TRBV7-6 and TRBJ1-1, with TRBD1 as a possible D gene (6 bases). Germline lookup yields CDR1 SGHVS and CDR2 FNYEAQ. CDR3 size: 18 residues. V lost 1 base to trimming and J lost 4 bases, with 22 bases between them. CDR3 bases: TGTGCCAGCAGCTTAGACAGCGGGGGCAGAGGGTTCATCACTGAAGCTTTCTTT. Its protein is CASSLDSGGRGFITEAFF. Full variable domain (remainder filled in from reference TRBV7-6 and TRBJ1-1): GAGVSQSPRYKVTKRGQDVALRCDPISGHVSLYWYRQALGQGPEFLTYFNYEAQQDKSGLPNDRFSAERPEGSISTLTIQRTEQRDSAMYRCASSLDSGGRGFITEAFFGQGTRLTVV.

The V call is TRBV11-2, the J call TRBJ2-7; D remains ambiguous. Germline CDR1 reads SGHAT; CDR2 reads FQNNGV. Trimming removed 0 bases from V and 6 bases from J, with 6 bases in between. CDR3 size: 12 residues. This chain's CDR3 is CASSLDLSEQYF. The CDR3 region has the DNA TGTGCCAGCAGCTTAGACTTGTCCGAGCAGTACTTC. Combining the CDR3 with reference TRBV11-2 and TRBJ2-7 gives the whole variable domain EAGVAQSPRYKIIEKRQSVAFWCNPISGHATLYWYQQILGQGPKLLIQFQNNGVVDDSQLPKDRFSAERLKGVDSTLKIQPAKLEDSAVYLCASSLDLSEQYFGPGTRLTVT.

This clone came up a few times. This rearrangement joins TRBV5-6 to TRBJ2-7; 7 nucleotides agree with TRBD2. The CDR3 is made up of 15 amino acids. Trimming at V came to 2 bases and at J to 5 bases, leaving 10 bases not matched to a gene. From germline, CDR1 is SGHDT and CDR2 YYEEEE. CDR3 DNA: TGTGCCAGCAGCTTAAGGTCCGGGGGGTATAACGAGCAGTACTTC. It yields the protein CASSLRSGGYNEQYF. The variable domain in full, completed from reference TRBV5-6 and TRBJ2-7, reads DAGVTQSPTHLIKTRGQQVTLRCSPKSGHDTVSWYQQALGQGPQFIFQYYEEEERQRGNFPDRFSGHQFPNYSSELNVNALLLGDSALYLCASSLRSGGYNEQYFGPGTRLTVT.

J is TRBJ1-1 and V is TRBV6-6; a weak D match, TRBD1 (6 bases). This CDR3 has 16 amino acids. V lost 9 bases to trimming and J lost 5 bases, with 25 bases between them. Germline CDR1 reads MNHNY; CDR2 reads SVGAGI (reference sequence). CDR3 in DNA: TGTGCCAGTTGGGGGCCACTACAGGGAGGGAGAACTGAAGCTTTCTTT. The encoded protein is CASWGPLQGGRTEAFF.

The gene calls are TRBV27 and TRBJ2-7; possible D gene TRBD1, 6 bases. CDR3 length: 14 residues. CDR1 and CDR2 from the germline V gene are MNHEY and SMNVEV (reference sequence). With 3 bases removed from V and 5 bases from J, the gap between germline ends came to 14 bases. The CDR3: CASSLRTAPHEQYF. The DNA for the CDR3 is TGTGCCAGCAGTTTGAGGACAGCTCCCCACGAGCAGTACTTC.

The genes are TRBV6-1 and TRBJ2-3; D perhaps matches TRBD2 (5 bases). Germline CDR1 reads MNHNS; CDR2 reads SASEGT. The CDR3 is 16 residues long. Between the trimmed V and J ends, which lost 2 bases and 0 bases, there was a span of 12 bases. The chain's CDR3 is CASSEFRGWSTDTQYF. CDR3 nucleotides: TGTGCCAGCAGTGAATTTCGGGGTTGGAGCACAGATACGCAGTATTTT.